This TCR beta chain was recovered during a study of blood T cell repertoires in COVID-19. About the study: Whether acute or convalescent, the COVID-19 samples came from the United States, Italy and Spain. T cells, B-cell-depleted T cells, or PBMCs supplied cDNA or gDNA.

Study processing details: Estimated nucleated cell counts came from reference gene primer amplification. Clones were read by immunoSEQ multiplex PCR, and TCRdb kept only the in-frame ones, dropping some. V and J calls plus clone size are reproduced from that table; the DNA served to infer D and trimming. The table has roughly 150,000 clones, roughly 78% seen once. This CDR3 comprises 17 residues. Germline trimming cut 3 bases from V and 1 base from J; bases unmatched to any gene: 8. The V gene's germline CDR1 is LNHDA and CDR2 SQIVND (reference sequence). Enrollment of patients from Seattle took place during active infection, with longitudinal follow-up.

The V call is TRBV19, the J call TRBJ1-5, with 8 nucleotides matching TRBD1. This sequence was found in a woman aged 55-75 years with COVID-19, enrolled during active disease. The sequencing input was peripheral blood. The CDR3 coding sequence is TGTGCCAGTAGTATGCCCCGAGGACAGGGAAGCAATCAGCCCCAGCATTTT. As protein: CASSMPRGQGSNQPQHF.